The rows below give T cell receptor beta chains drawn from one sample of a study of blood T cell repertoires in COVID-19. Measured with immunoSEQ multiplex PCR; TCRdb has only the in-frame clones, and not every one. The table records about 350,000 clones, about nine tenths of them present only once. The source material was peripheral blood. The source is a woman in her seventies with COVID-19, enrolled during active disease. Each CDR3 is given with its conserved first and last residue. D genes are given only for firm matches. The size of a clone is reported for some rows only, either as once, few or many, or as a class for expanded clones.

>TRBJ1-1|-|TRBV5-1|-
TGCGCCAGCAGCTTGGCCCCCGGGGGTCAGCGGAACACTGAAGCTTTCTTT
CASSLAPGGQRNTEAFF
>TRBJ1-2|-|TRBV9|-
TGTGCCAGCAGCGTAGACAGGGCTGGATATGGCTACACCTTC
CASSVDRAGYGYTF
>TRBJ2-7|TRBD1|TRBV10-2|-
TGCGCCAGCAGTGTGGGGACAGGGGGTTTCTACGAGCAGTACTTC
CASSVGTGGFYEQYF
>TRBJ1-2|TRBD1|TRBV30|-
TGTGCCTGGAAACACCGGGACAGGTACTATGGCTACACCTTC
CAWKHRDRYYGYTF
>TRBJ1-2|-|TRBV18|-
TGTGCCAGCTCTTCCACATCGGGCTATGGCTACACCTTC
CASSSTSGYGYTF
>TRBJ2-7|TRBD1|TRBV19|-
TGTGCCAGTAGCATTGACAGGGCCCCCTACGAGCAGTACTTC
CASSIDRAPYEQYF
>TRBJ2-3|-|TRBV7-2|-
TGTGCCAGCAGCCGCGGGGGCTTAGGCACAGATACGCAGTATTTT
CASSRGGLGTDTQYF
>TRBJ1-2|TRBD1|TRBV24-1|-
TGTGCCACCAGTGATACCCGACAGGGGAACTATGGCTACACCTTC
CATSDTRQGNYGYTF
>TRBJ2-3|-|TRBV6-4|-
TGTGCCAGCAGTGCGTCGATCGGGGGTGCTCAGGGAGATACGCAGTATTTT
CASSASIGGAQGDTQYF
>TRBJ2-3|-|TRBV9|-
TGTGCCAGCAGCGTAGGCAGGATATACACAGATACGCAGTATTTT
CASSVGRIYTDTQYF
>TRBJ1-1|-|TRBV7-2|-
TGTGCCAGCAGCTTAGAAGGGGGAATCGGTGAAGCTTTCTTT
CASSLEGGIGEAFF
>TRBJ1-4|-|TRBV7-2|-
TGTGCCAGCAGCTTAGCAGGGGCGGGGAAACTGTTTTTT
CASSLAGAGKLFF
>TRBJ1-3|-|TRBV7-2|-
TGTGCCAGCAGCTTCAGTAACTCTGGAAACACCATATATTTT
CASSFSNSGNTIYF
>TRBJ1-6|-|TRBV21-1|once
TGTGCCAGCAGCGGGAGGTCCAGTAATTCACCCCTCCACTTT
CASSGRSSNSPLHF
>TRBJ1-6|-|TRBV3-1/TRBV3-2|-
TGTGCCAGCAGCCATCGGCAGGGAAATTCACCCCTCCACTTT
CASSHRQGNSPLHF